This is a list of T cell receptor beta chains from one sample in a study of shared clonotypes between healthy human individuals. Measured with immunoSEQ multiplex PCR; TCRdb has only the in-frame clones, and not every one. The top ten clones hold 0.37% of a sample with 2 million to 2.5 million clones, about 90% of them seen once. Sample: naive CD4+ T cells from PBMCs. All receptors come from a man aged 18 to 35 in good health. Some clones in this sample may be carry-over from other donors' samples. Both conserved end residues are part of each CDR3. D genes are given only for firm matches. Size is stated for part of the rows, as once, few or many counts, or as a class when the clone is expanded.

TRBV27	TRBD1	TRBJ1-2	once	CASSFVAMRGGQGITNYGYTF	TGTGCCAGCAGTTTTGTTGCTATGAGGGGGGGACAGGGAATTACTAACTATGGCTACACCTTC
TRBV10-3	-	TRBJ2-3	-	CAISGGVPDTQYF	TGTGCCATCAGTGGGGGGGTGCCAGATACGCAGTATTTT
TRBV18	TRBD1	TRBJ2-3	-	CASSPRDRATDTQYF	TGTGCCAGCTCACCCCGGGACAGGGCCACAGATACGCAGTATTTT
TRBV7-8	-	TRBJ1-2	-	CASSLEDIANYGYTF	TGTGCCAGCAGCTTAGAGGACATAGCTAACTATGGCTACACCTTC
TRBV28	-	TRBJ2-3	-	CASSPGPATDTQYF	TGTGCCAGCAGTCCGGGACCCGCCACAGATACGCAGTATTTT
TRBV28	TRBD1	TRBJ1-2	few	CASSQTGIYGYTF	TGTGCCAGCAGTCAGACAGGGATCTATGGCTACACCTTC
TRBV28	TRBD1	TRBJ2-1	-	CASSTYSGTGVGNEQFF	TGTGCCAGCAGCACATACTCCGGGACAGGGGTGGGGAATGAGCAGTTCTTC
TRBV28	TRBD2	TRBJ2-1	-	CASRTRTSYNEQFF	TGTGCCAGCAGGACGCGGACTAGCTACAATGAGCAGTTCTTC
TRBV5-1	TRBD1	TRBJ2-2	-	CASSIRTGSNTGELFF	TGCGCCAGCAGCATCCGGACAGGTTCGAACACCGGGGAGCTGTTTTTT
TRBV7-9	-	TRBJ1-2	-	CASSFDWGRSYGYTF	TGTGCCAGCAGCTTCGATTGGGGGCGCAGCTATGGCTACACCTTC
TRBV28	-	TRBJ2-7	-	CASSLTGRGSPYEQYF	TGTGCCAGCAGTTTAACGGGTAGGGGCAGCCCCTACGAGCAGTACTTC
TRBV9	-	TRBJ2-1	-	CASSVAAVYNEQFF	TGTGCCAGCAGCGTAGCCGCGGTATACAATGAGCAGTTCTTC
TRBV28	-	TRBJ2-7	-	CASRWVQGSYEQYF	TGTGCCAGCAGGTGGGTACAGGGTTCCTACGAGCAGTACTTC
TRBV5-1	-	TRBJ2-7	-	CASSLPETSSYEQYF	TGCGCCAGCAGCTTGCCGGAGACGAGCTCCTACGAGCAGTACTTC
TRBV5-1	TRBD2	TRBJ2-7	-	CASSLGTGGIYEQYF	TGCGCCAGCAGCTTGGGAACGGGAGGTATCTACGAGCAGTACTTC
TRBV5-4	TRBD1	TRBJ1-1	-	CASSRDRGRGFDTEAFF	TGTGCCAGCAGCCGCGACAGGGGAAGGGGGTTTGACACTGAAGCTTTCTTT
TRBV11-3	-	TRBJ2-7	-	CASSLRLGGEQYF	TGTGCCAGCAGCTTACGGTTAGGGGGCGAGCAGTACTTC
TRBV5-1	TRBD2	TRBJ2-7	few	CASSFTGGTYEQYF	TGCGCCAGCAGCTTTACGGGAGGAACCTACGAGCAGTACTTC
TRBV7-6	TRBD2	TRBJ2-3	-	CASSRRLAGLSYTDTQYF	TGTGCCAGCAGCCGCAGACTAGCGGGGCTAAGTTACACAGATACGCAGTATTTT
TRBV7-7	-	TRBJ2-5	-	CASSLGGMAETQYF	TGTGCCAGCAGCTTAGGCGGGATGGCAGAGACCCAGTACTTC
TRBV19	TRBD1	TRBJ2-7	-	CASSAPGQGYYEQYF	TGTGCCAGTAGTGCTCCGGGACAGGGATACTACGAGCAGTACTTC
TRBV15	TRBD2	TRBJ2-7	-	CATSRSTSGNYEQYF	TGTGCCACCAGCAGAAGTACTAGCGGGAATTACGAGCAGTACTTC
TRBV18	TRBD1	TRBJ1-1	-	CASSQQGDTEAFF	TGTGCCAGCTCACAACAGGGGGACACTGAAGCTTTCTTT
TRBV16	TRBD1	TRBJ1-4	-	CASSPRQGAEEKLFF	TGTGCCAGCAGCCCGCGACAGGGGGCGGAGGAAAAACTGTTTTTT
TRBV2	-	TRBJ2-5	-	CASRPDWGQYF	TGTGCCAGCAGACCGGACTGGGGCCAGTACTTC
TRBV19	-	TRBJ1-1	-	CASSIEKGNEAEAFF	TGTGCCAGTAGTATAGAAAAGGGGAATGAGGCTGAAGCTTTCTTT
TRBV5-1	TRBD2	TRBJ2-2	once	CASSSREVGTGELFF	TGCGCCAGCAGCTCACGGGAGGTGGGGACCGGGGAGCTGTTTTTT
TRBV2	TRBD1	TRBJ1-2	-	CASIGTGNYGYTF	TGTGCCAGCATTGGGACAGGGAACTATGGCTACACCTTC
TRBV14	TRBD2	TRBJ2-7	-	CASSPWALAGPYEQYF	TGTGCCAGCAGCCCCTGGGCCCTAGCGGGCCCCTACGAGCAGTACTTC
TRBV30	-	TRBJ1-3	-	CAWGRSGDTIYF	TGTGCCTGGGGACGCTCTGGAGACACCATATATTTT
TRBV5-1	-	TRBJ2-7	once	CASSEGVSWTYSEQYF	TGCGCCAGCAGCGAAGGGGTCAGCTGGACCTACAGCGAGCAGTACTTC
TRBV28	-	TRBJ2-7	once	CATTARGEQYF	TGTGCCACCACGGCGAGGGGCGAGCAGTACTTC
TRBV6-5	TRBD1	TRBJ1-2	-	CASSFDRASLYGYTF	TGTGCCAGCAGTTTTGACAGGGCCTCCTTGTACGGCTACACCTTC
TRBV5-1	-	TRBJ1-5	-	CASSLGTSNQPQHF	TGCGCCAGCAGCTTGGGGACCTCCAATCAGCCCCAGCATTTT
TRBV9	-	TRBJ1-2	-	CASSTNSAGYGYTF	TGTGCCAGCAGCACTAACTCGGCGGGCTATGGCTACACCTTC
TRBV10-3	TRBD2	TRBJ2-5	-	CAISARLAELGGETQYF	TGTGCCATCAGTGCCCGACTAGCGGAGCTTGGGGGAGAGACCCAGTACTTC
TRBV6-1	-	TRBJ1-5	-	CASSEGSGGSNQPQHF	TGTGCCAGCAGTGAAGGATCGGGAGGTAGCAATCAGCCCCAGCATTTT
TRBV29-1	-	TRBJ2-3	-	CSVEGPRGIGTDTQYF	TGCAGCGTTGAAGGTCCTAGAGGGATAGGCACAGATACGCAGTATTTT
TRBV15	-	TRBJ1-2	-	CATSRVVDNYGYTF	TGTGCCACCAGCAGAGTGGTAGATAACTATGGCTACACCTTC
TRBV6-1	TRBD2	TRBJ2-1	-	CASSETLAGVSYNEQFF	TGTGCCAGCAGTGAAACGTTAGCGGGAGTCTCCTACAATGAGCAGTTCTTC
TRBV5-1	TRBD1	TRBJ2-7	-	CASSLAGTGAEEQYF	TGCGCCAGCAGCTTGGCTGGGACAGGGGCGGAAGAGCAGTACTTC
TRBV23-1	-	TRBJ1-1	-	CASSPPDRTEAFF	TGCGCCAGCAGTCCCCCGGACCGGACTGAAGCTTTCTTT
TRBV28	-	TRBJ1-1	-	CASTNYGPEAFF	TGTGCCAGCACCAATTATGGGCCTGAAGCTTTCTTT